The rows below give T cell receptor beta chains drawn from one sample of a study of Ad26.COV2.S vaccination and SARS-CoV-2 variants. TCRdb's table, derived via immunoSEQ multiplex PCR, lists solely in-frame clones and lacks some. In the table there are about 450,000 clones, nearly 90% of which are singletons. The input for sequencing was peripheral blood, taken in a trial of Ad26.COV2.S vaccine versus placebo. These receptors were taken from a person between 18 and 60 years old who received the Ad26.COV2.S COVID-19 vaccine or a placebo. The CDR3 runs from the conserved cysteine through the conserved F or W. A D gene is named only where the DNA matches it firmly. Some rows mark clone size as missing; the rest say once, few, many or name a class of expanded clone.

NA | NA | TRBV6-2/TRBV6-3 | CASSRLISSARNTEAFF
NA | NA | TRBV4-2 | CASHRAPTPDEDTIYF
TRBD1 | NA | TRBV7-9 | CASSRGQGSNSPLHF
NA | NA | TRBV9 | CASSVGPLHTEAFF
NA | NA | TRBV21-1 | CASALEERGQNGELFF
TRBD1 | NA | TRBV29-1 | CSVRGGQVDEAFF
TRBD1 | NA | TRBV6-1 | CASSDYRGRGSPNYGYTF
NA | NA | TRBV29-1 | CSVPRTPLFGGYTF
NA | NA | TRBV12-3/TRBV12-4 | CASSPRQNTEAFF
NA | NA | TRBV27 | CATLPQNSLHTQYF
NA | NA | TRBV27 | CASSPKVFPGGNTEAFF
TRBD2 | NA | TRBV19 | CASSSGRPFYNEQFF
NA | NA | TRBV5-4 | CASSLASETQYF
NA | once | TRBV5-6 | CASSSVLNTGELFF
NA | NA | TRBV12-5 | CASGLAGVNEQFF
NA | NA | TRBV2 | CASRGHEWGTEAFF
NA | NA | TRBV10-3 | CAISESTTSSGANTEAFF
NA | NA | TRBV18 | CASSPNTGIEKLFF
NA | once | TRBV4-3 | CASSQTWGPAAKNIQYF
NA | NA | TRBV7-2 | CASSTIDSYNEQFF
NA | NA | TRBV4-2 | CASSQGPSVGETQYF
NA | NA | TRBV4-3 | CASSQVWSSGGASNQPQHF
NA | NA | TRBV7-2 | CASSLNRVSEQFF
NA | NA | TRBV28 | CASSPRPGDRLFF